This entry describes one T cell receptor beta chain. The CDR3 length is 15 residues. Germline CDR1 SGDLS, CDR2 YYNGEE. Trimming took 3 bases from V and 1 from J; bases not matched to a gene: 4. This specimen belongs to a study of blood T cell repertoires in COVID-19. Across the whole study: Acute and convalescent COVID-19 specimens originated in the United States, Italy and Spain. Sample material is recorded as cDNA or gDNA derived from T cells, B-cell-depleted T cells, or PBMCs.

Study processing details: From reference gene primer amplification, estimates of nucleated cell counts were derived. Libraries were prepared by immunoSEQ multiplex PCR; TCRdb keeps only in-frame clonotypes and omits some of them. The V and J calls and clone size were taken over from that table, and D and trimming were inferred from the DNA. This sample has roughly 140,000 clones, with about nine tenths found just once. The V gene is TRBV9, the J gene TRBJ1-3, with TRBD1 matching over 7 bases. The specimen was peripheral blood. This sequence was found in a woman older than 75 with acute or convalescent COVID-19. The CDR3 DNA follows: TGTGCCAGCAGCGACAGGGGATCATCTGGAAACACCATATATTTT. Translated: CASSDRGSSGNTIYF.